Presented here are 6 T cell receptor beta chains from one specimen sequenced in a study of T-cell memory formation after mild COVID-19. One entry per CDR3 protein, called by TCRdb with MiXCR from the 5' RACE reads. Of approximately 240,000 distinct CDR3 sequences in the sample, about a sixth are singletons; the top ten hold around 3.8%. Sequenced material: PBMCs or a T cell subset sorted from them (not recorded which). These receptors all stem from a man between 18 and 35 years old who had mild COVID-19 (a few samples of this study predate the infection). Cell type and time point are not known.

This clonotype occurred a few times. This rearrangement joins TRBV7-2 to TRBJ2-2; D is ambiguous. V was pared by 3 bases and J by 7 bases, with 15 bases between. The germline V gene has CDR1 SGHTA and CDR2 FQGNSA. CDR3 length: 15 residues. The CDR3 region has the DNA TGTGCCAGCAGCTTCTCCACCGGCTGGGGCGGGGAGCTGTTTTTT. Protein: CASSFSTGWGGELFF.

The rearrangement links TRBV9 to TRBJ2-2; D might be TRBD1 (5 bases). From germline, CDR1 is SGDLS and CDR2 YYNGEE. V shed 4 bases and J shed 6 bases, with 13 bases lying between them. The CDR3 runs to 14 residues. Here the CDR3 DNA reads TGTGCCAGCAGCCCCGTCCCACAGGCCGGGGAGCTGTTTTTT. It translates to CASSPVPQAGELFF.

A few counts support this clonotype. The chain carries TRBV30 and TRBJ2-2; D ambiguous. This CDR3 region has 11 residues. Trimming shortened V by 5 bases and J by 7 bases, and 8 bases separated the two germline ends. Germline V gene data show CDR1 as GTSNPN and CDR2 as SVGIG (reference sequence). CDR3 in amino acids: CAWAVGGELFF. The CDR3 DNA reads as TGTGCCTGGGCGGTGGGCGGGGAGCTGTTTTTT.

The J gene is TRBJ2-1, the V gene TRBV5-1, with D uncertain. V shed 2 bases and J shed 8 bases, with 5 bases lying between them. Per the germline V gene, CDR1 is SGHRS and CDR2 is YFSETQ. The CDR3 is made up of 11 amino acids. In DNA form, the CDR3 reads TGCGCCAGCAGCTTATTAGATGAGCAGTTCTTC. Residues: CASSLLDEQFF.

The chain joins TRBV10-2 to TRBJ1-6, with D perhaps matching TRBD1 (5 bases). The CDR3 is 16 amino acids. Trimming shortened V by 2 bases and J by 0 bases, and 8 bases separated the two germline ends. CDR1 and CDR2 from the germline V gene are WSHSY and SAAADI. The DNA for the CDR3 is TGCGCCAGCAGTGAGGAGGGGAGCTCCTATAATTCACCCCTCCACTTT. This sequence encodes CASSEEGSSYNSPLHF.

This clonotype has a handful of counts. This chain joins TRBV7-9 and TRBJ2-7; 7 nucleotides align to TRBD1. CDR1 is SEHNR and CDR2 is FQNEAQ in the germline V gene (reference sequence). CDR3 length equals 12 residues. The CDR3, as DNA: TGTGCCAGCAGCTTAGAGGGGGCGGCACGGCACGTC. Its translation is CASSLEGAARHV.